This T cell receptor (beta chain) appears in the sequencing data of a study of shared clonotypes between healthy human individuals. Terminally differentiated effector memory CD45RA+ cells were left out of the naive CD8 fraction, which was CD45RO-negative and positively selected for CCR7. All donors were healthy HIV-negative adults lacking recent acute infections or vaccinations. This CDR3 region has 15 residues. The germline V and J ends were trimmed by 7 bases and 4 bases, with 17 bases remaining between them. Germline lookup yields CDR1 MDHEN and CDR2 SYDVKM. This clone was observed once. An assay was performed, and its level was deep. Sequenced by immunoSEQ multiplex PCR; TCRdb stores in-frame clones only, minus some. In the table there are over 800,000 clones, 80% to 95% of which are singletons.

The J gene is TRBJ2-1, the V gene TRBV28; tentative D call: TRBD2 (5 bases). Sequenced: naive CD8+ T cells sorted from blood. The clonotype originates from a man aged 25 to 45 in good health. The CDR3 here is CASNLLGGSYNEQFF. In nucleotides, the CDR3 is TGTGCCAGCAACCTACTAGGAGGATCTTACAATGAGCAGTTCTTC.